The sequence of this T cell receptor beta chain was determined in a study of cytomegalovirus exposure and HLA in healthy donors (dated by TCRdb to about 2017). Context from the whole study: An earlier analysis of several hundred of the donors reported approximately 300 Gb of sequence data and around 120 million unique TCR beta sequences obtained from about 179 million T cells. Around 330 gigabases of sequencing data and around 90 million unique TCR sequences made up an early release that covered several hundred HLA-typed donors. Among the roughly 400 genotyped donors, around 81% belonged to the genetic ancestry cluster associated with self-reported Caucasian donors. The study aimed to test whether signatures of past pathogen exposure could be identified by cataloging public T cell receptors. The T cell repertoires of 666 subjects were profiled by immunosequencing and related to cytomegalovirus serostatus. A separate validation cohort of about 110 different subjects was used in addition to the 666-subject first cohort. High-throughput TCR immunosequencing, statistical association of individual TCRs with disease status, and machine learning were combined to predict cytomegalovirus infection status. In a later analysis, previously published TCR beta repertoires from fewer than 750 donors were re-analyzed and high-resolution HLA genotyping was added so that TCR occurrence patterns could be studied. The later analysis used no new phenotypic data to find candidate immune exposures, relying instead on TCR beta sequences and their occurrence across donors. To decide whether each TCR beta V gene segment behaved as functional or pseudogenic, an earlier analysis of fewer than 750 of the donors relied on high-throughput TCR beta sequencing. Donor age, sex, ethnicity and CMV serostatus were compiled alongside the repertoire data. A later genetic analysis took genome-wide SNP genotypes for about 55% of the 666 donors and used that subset as a discovery cohort. Every discovery cohort repertoire had been produced on one sequencing platform. Class I and class II HLA loci were covered by the typing at four-digit resolution. Typing coverage differed by locus: A, B, C, DRB1 and DQB1 were typed in roughly 629-640 donors, DQA1 in about 500, DPA1 in around 580, and DPB1 in 400 to 480. A handful of DR-DQ haplotypes were treated as single units for association and clustering because of strong linkage in the cohort. Across approximately 400 genotyped donors of the cohort, an average of approximately 240,000 unique TCR beta nucleotide sequences per donor were sequenced, and about a sixth of those sequences were non-productive. The research as a whole found: A further reported finding was that TCR beta sequences accurately predicted the HLA-A and HLA-B alleles for most subjects in the first cohort. In a later analysis, about 17,000 TCR beta sequences were associated with specific HLA alleles at a false discovery rate of 0.05. In both the original and validation cohorts, the classifier was reported to diagnose cytomegalovirus status with high specificity and sensitivity. According to a later genetic analysis, donors in an Asian-associated ancestry cluster had fewer N-insertions in productive TCRs than the approximately 700-donor mean. In vitro tests confirmed that a few of the cytomegalovirus-associated TCR beta chains recognize cytomegalovirus antigens. In an earlier analysis of over 550 of the donors, most TCR beta V segments were observed in productive rearrangements about 87% or about 30% of the time, broadly matching IMGT annotations. The cohort was sequenced for TCR beta chains only, and without alpha or paired-chain data the features that could be detected were limited. A cluster of highly shared sequence variants was judged likely to be a technical artifact of the sequencing pipeline. In the study, some 160 TCR beta chains were listed as associated with cytomegalovirus. CMV serostatus was the only immune exposure information available for the cohort. In a later analysis, several top co-occurrence clusters were reported to appear linked to parvovirus B19, influenza, CMV and Epstein-Barr virus. Most TCR sequences were seen in very few donors, while some public TCRs were found in many individuals. When HLA alleles, especially DR and DQ, strongly co-occurred, attributing TCR associations to individual alleles was difficult. V-gene and J-gene trimming of TCR beta chains was associated with a missense DCLRE1C variant in a later genetic analysis, and the association was replicated in an independent cohort. Roughly 17 rarely observed V segments, including chromosome 9 orphons, were excluded from the earlier analysis of several hundred of the donors because counts were too low. Some IMGT-functional V segments, including TRBV6-2 and TRBV6-3, could not be told apart with the 87-base-pair reads, so those segments were excluded. HLA typing was unavailable for some donors at each locus, so association tests used only the typed subset. It was suggested by the authors that the approach could potentially be generalized to other disease states and immunological phenotypes. A later analysis found that HLA-associated TCR beta chains were more clonally expanded and had lower generation probabilities than equally common non-associated chains. In a later analysis, the rate of TCR association differed among HLA loci, with DRB1 alleles having the most associated TCRs and HLA-C alleles having the fewest. According to a later analysis, most CMV-associated TCR beta chains appeared to be HLA-restricted, and the HLA associations seemed to be driven largely by CMV exposure. Sequencing depth was assumed to be roughly uniform across donors in the presence/absence analyses, though that assumption may not hold. Linkage disequilibrium might explain the correlated functional status among segregating V segments, but an unknown experimental factor could not be ruled out.

Details on this clone: The target of this receptor is not known. There are no base qualities to consult, and no much larger clone falls within one base.

Library preparation employed the immunoSEQ multiplex PCR assay. A mixture of 60 forward primers for TCR Vbeta segments and 13 reverse primers for TCR Jbeta segments was used in the multiplex PCR. The CDR3 region of rearranged TCR beta genes was amplified from genomic DNA with a multiplex PCR assay. On the Illumina HiSeq System, the amplified TCR beta libraries were sequenced as 87-base-pair reads. The study's own analysis went as follows. Across the 600 to 700 repertoires, a later analysis counted approximately 75 million unique TCR beta chains, around 11 million of which were shared by at least two donors. Raw reads were error-corrected and collapsed into unique sequences by a nearest-neighbor algorithm in which closely related sequences were merged to remove PCR and sequencing errors. Alignment of CDR3 sequences to IMGT reference sequences was used to assign V, D and J gene segments. For a sequence to be retained, a match of at least six nucleotides to both a V gene segment and a J gene segment was required. A rearrangement counted as productive if the CDR3 had no stop codons and remained in frame with V and J, and every other rearrangement counted as non-productive. Following IMGT convention, CDR3 was defined as the stretch from the second conserved V-encoded cysteine to the conserved J-encoded phenylalanine. In an earlier analysis of more than 550 of the donors, sequences lacking an unambiguous match to a single V gene segment were excluded. In an earlier analysis of some 590 of the donors, a V segment was called functional when productive rearrangements were above 56.7%, and segregating when the standard deviation between donors exceeded 5%. A statistical classification framework was built for diagnosing cytomegalovirus status from the catalog of TCR beta chain sequences. V and J gene assignment, in a later analysis, came from comparing TCR nucleotide sequences with IMGT/GENE-DB human TR gene sequences. The TCRdist pipeline was used in a later analysis to assign CDR3 sequences and most-parsimonious VDJ recombination scenarios. In a later analysis, each TCR beta chain was defined by its CDR3 amino acid sequence together with its V-gene family, and reads without a unique V-gene family were excluded. As a way to deal with suspected cross-contamination and a sequencing artifact, a later analysis dropped more than 500 nucleotide sequences that were highly shared and had low generation probability. In a later analysis, a clonal expansion index for each public chain was calculated from normalized within-repertoire ranks of inferred template counts. A later analysis computed generation probabilities with a VDJ recombination model fitted to out-of-frame rearrangements, and checked the results against IGoR. In a later analysis, TCR-TCR, TCR-HLA and TCR-CMV co-occurrence was scored with hypergeometric tests, and a repertoire-size bias correction was applied to TCR pairs. A later analysis estimated false discovery rates by permuting HLA or CMV assignments 20 times. In a later analysis, co-occurring TCRs were grouped with DBSCAN, and TCRdist sequence similarity was added when clustering was performed within HLA-allele-positive subsets. Repertoires with fewer than 30,000 or more than 120,000 public chains were left out of co-occurrence clustering, as were about 5 repertoires with anomalous nucleotide sharing. TCRdb obtained this table from immuneACCESS and retained in-frame rearrangements with V and J assigned. These tables miss some clones; where compared with another copy, unresolved V genes account for less than half of the shortfall, and the remainder is unexplained. V and J calls and clone size are those listed in that table; D and trimming were worked out from the DNA. Across this sample there are over 150,000 clones, with 79% seen only once. The ten largest clones take up about 1.5% of the sample.

Its CDR3 holds 13 amino acids, cysteine through phenylalanine. CDR3 DNA only is kept here, 39 bases in frame from base 1. CDR1 ENHRY and CDR2 SYGVKD were looked up in the germline V gene. V is trimmed back by 6 bases and J by 4 bases, and the junction contains 3 bases that no gene match accounts for. The cohort was made up of several hundred healthy bone marrow donors. All cohort members were sampled while nominally healthy, although unrecorded immune exposures were likely present. The donor tested CMV seronegative, placing the donor among the 352 seronegative members of the cohort. Each donor provided a peripheral blood sample, and peripheral blood mononuclear cells were used for TCR beta sequencing. The Qiagen DNeasy Blood Extraction Kit was used to extract genomic DNA from the blood cell samples.

The receptor was derived from a woman between 18 and 29 years old in good health and CMV-seronegative. Material for sequencing was PBMCs. The chain uses TRBV10-3 and TRBJ1-5, with TRBD1 identical over 7 junction bases. The DNA sequence is TGTGCCATCAGGGAGGGACAGAATCAGCCCCAGCATTTT. It translates as CAIREGQNQPQHF.